The clone carrying this T cell receptor beta chain was seen a single time. Repertoires were generated with immunoSEQ multiplex PCR, while TCRdb's copy carries only in-frame clones and drops some. The data show about 250,000 clones, with more than 75% seen just once and under 2% held by the top ten. This specimen belongs to a study of blood T cell repertoires in COVID-19. The CDR3 totals 15 residues. V lost 3 bases to trimming and J lost 6 bases; unmatched junction nucleotides: 6. Germline V gene data show CDR1 as KGHDR and CDR2 as SFDVKD. The chain uses TRBV24-1 and TRBJ1-2; TRBD1 matches 10 bases. The TCR comes from a woman aged 60-70 years who had recovered from COVID-19. The sample was peripheral blood. Here the CDR3 DNA reads TGTGCCACCAGTGATGCGGGGGACAGGGGACATGGCTACACCTTC. Residues: CATSDAGDRGHGYTF.